The T cell receptor beta chain described here comes from a study of blood T cells in healthy people across ages. PCR was performed a second time for roughly 7 to 11 cycles using a sample-barcoded 5' primer and a J-beta primer mix. MiXCR, applied by TCRdb to the 5' RACE reads, yields one record per CDR3 protein. The table includes around 990,000 distinct CDR3 sequences, around two fifths detected once. The CDR3 runs to 14 residues. The V gene's germline CDR1 is LGHNA and CDR2 YSLEER. V lost 0 bases to trimming and J lost 6 bases, with 11 bases between them. This receptor was identified in a man aged 18 to 30 in good health. The chain employs TRBV4-3 and TRBJ1-1, with a possible D match to TRBD1 (6 bases). Sequencing was carried out using blood. The CDR3 loop is CASSQESRGSEAFF. In DNA form, the CDR3 reads TGCGCCAGCAGCCAAGAGTCCAGGGGCTCTGAAGCTTTCTTT.